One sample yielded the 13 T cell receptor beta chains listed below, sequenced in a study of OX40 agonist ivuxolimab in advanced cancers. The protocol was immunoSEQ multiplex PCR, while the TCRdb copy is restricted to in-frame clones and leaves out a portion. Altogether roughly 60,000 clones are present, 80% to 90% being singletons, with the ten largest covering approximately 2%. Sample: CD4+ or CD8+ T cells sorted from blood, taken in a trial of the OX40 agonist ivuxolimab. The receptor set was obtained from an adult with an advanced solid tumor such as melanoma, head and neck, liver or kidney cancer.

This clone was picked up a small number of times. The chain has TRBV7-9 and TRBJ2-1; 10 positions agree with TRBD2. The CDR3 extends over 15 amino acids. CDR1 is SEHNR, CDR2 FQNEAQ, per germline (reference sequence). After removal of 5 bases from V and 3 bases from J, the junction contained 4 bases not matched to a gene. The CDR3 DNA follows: TGTGCCAGCAGCCAAAGCGGGAGGGACTACAATGAGCAGTTCTTC. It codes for CASSQSGRDYNEQFF.

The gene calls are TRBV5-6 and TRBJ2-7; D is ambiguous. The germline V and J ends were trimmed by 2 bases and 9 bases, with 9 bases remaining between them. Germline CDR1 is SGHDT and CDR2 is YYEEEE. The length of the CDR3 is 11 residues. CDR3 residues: CASSFGSRQYF. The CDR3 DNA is TGTGCCAGCAGCTTTGGGTCTAGGCAGTACTTC.

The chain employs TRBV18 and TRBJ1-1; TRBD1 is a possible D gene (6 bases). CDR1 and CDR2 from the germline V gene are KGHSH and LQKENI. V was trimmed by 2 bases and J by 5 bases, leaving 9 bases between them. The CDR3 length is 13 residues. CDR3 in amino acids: CASSPIGGTEAFF. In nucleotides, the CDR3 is TGTGCCAGCTCACCAATAGGGGGGACTGAAGCTTTCTTT.

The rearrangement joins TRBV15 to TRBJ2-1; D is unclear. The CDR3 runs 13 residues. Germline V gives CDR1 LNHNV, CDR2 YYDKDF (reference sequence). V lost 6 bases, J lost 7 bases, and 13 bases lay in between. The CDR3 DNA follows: TGTGCCACCAGTAGGCGACCCCGGAATGAGCAGTTCTTC. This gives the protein CATSRRPRNEQFF.

The chain's CDR3 is CASSPPGLAGGPRYNEQFF. The DNA of the CDR3 is TGTGCCAGCTCACCACCGGGACTAGCGGGAGGGCCTCGGTACAATGAGCAGTTCTTC. This chain connects TRBV18 to TRBJ2-1, with TRBD2 matching over 16 bases. With 0 bases clipped from V and 4 bases from J, the junction kept 6 bases outside the gene matches. The CDR3 totals 19 residues. Germline values: CDR1 KGHSH, CDR2 LQKENI.

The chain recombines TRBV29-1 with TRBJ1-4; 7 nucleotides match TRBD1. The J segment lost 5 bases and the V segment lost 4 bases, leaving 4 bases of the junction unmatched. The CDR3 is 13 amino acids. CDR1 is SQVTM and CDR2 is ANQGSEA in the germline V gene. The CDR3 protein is CSVGRGRNEKLFF. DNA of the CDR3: TGCAGCGTTGGGAGGGGGCGGAATGAAAAACTGTTTTTT.

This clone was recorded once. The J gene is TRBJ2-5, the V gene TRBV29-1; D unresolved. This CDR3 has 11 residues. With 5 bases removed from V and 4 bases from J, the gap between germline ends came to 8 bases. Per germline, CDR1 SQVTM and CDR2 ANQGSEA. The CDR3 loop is CSVILGETQYF. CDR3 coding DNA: TGCAGCGTTATTCTCGGAGAGACCCAGTACTTC. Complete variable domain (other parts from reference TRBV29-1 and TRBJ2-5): SAVISQKPSRDICQRGTSLTIQCQVDSQVTMMFWYRQQPGQSLTLIATANQGSEATYESGFVIDKFPISRPNLTFSTLTVSNMSPEDSSIYLCSVILGETQYFGPGTRLLVL.

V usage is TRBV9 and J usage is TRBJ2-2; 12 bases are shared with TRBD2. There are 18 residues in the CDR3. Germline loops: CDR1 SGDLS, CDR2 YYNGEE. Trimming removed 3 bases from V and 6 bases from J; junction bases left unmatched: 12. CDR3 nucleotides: TGTGCCAGCAGCGGGACCCTCGCTAGCGGGGGGGGTCCCGGGGAGCTGTTTTTT. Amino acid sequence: CASSGTLASGGGPGELFF. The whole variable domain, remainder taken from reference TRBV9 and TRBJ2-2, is DSGVTQTPKHLITATGQRVTLRCSPRSGDLSVYWYQQSLDQGLQFLIQYYNGEERAKGNILERFSAQQFPDLHSELNLSSLELGDSALYFCASSGTLASGGGPGELFFGEGSRLTVL.

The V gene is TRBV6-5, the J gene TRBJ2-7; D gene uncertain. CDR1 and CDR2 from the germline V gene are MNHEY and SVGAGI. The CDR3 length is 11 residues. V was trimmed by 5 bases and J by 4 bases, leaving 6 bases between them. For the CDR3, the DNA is TGTGCCAGCAGTCATCATTACGAGCAGTACTTC. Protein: CASSHHYEQYF.

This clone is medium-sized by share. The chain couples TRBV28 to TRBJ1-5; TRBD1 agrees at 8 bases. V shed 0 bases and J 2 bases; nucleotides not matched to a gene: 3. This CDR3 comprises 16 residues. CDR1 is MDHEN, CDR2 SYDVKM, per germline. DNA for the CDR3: TGTGCCAGCAGTTTATGGGCAGGGGGCGGCAATCAGCCCCAGCATTTT. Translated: CASSLWAGGGNQPQHF.

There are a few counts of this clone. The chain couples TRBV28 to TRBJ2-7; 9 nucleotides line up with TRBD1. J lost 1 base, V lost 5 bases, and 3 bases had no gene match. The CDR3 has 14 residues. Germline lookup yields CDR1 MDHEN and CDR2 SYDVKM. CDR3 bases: TGTGCCAGCAGTCGGACAGGGGTGTCCTACGAGCAGTACTTC. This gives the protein CASSRTGVSYEQYF.

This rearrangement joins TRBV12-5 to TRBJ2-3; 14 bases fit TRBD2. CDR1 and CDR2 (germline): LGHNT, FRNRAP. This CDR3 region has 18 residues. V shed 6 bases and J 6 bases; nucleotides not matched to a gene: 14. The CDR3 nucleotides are TGTGCTAGTGGCCGGGGGACTAGCGGGGGCCCCCCGTTCGATACGCAGTATTTT. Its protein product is CASGRGTSGGPPFDTQYF.

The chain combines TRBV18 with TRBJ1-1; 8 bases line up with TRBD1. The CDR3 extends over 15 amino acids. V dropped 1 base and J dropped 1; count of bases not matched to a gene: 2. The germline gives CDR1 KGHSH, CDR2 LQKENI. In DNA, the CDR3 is TGTGCCAGCTCACCACGGGACAGGCCGAACACTGAAGCTTTCTTT. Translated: CASSPRDRPNTEAFF.